Listed below are T cell receptor beta chains from one sample, sequenced in a study of CD4 T cells in relation to SARS-CoV-2 and coronaviruses. The repertoire was sequenced with immunoSEQ multiplex PCR; TCRdb's copy has only in-frame clones and lacks some. The data hold 20,000 to 25,000 clones, with approximately 82% observed a single time. No antigen has been assigned to these receptors. Sequenced input: CD4+ T cells from PBMCs, cultured in vitro. Every receptor here comes from a human donor in good health. Both conserved end residues are part of each CDR3. The order of the fields is D gene, V gene, J gene, CDR3 protein. A D gene is named only where the DNA matches it firmly.

D gene: .; V gene: TRBV6-6; J gene: TRBJ1-1; CDR3 protein: CASSLAGRGTEAFF
D gene: .; V gene: TRBV7-9; J gene: TRBJ1-5; CDR3 protein: CASSLKPGQPQHF
D gene: TRBD1; V gene: TRBV5-4; J gene: TRBJ2-7; CDR3 protein: CASQDRVSYEQYF
D gene: .; V gene: TRBV10-2; J gene: TRBJ1-4; CDR3 protein: CASSAAGALGEKLFF
D gene: TRBD2; V gene: TRBV5-4; J gene: TRBJ2-7; CDR3 protein: CASSSTLLAGKGEQYF
D gene: .; V gene: TRBV18; J gene: TRBJ1-1; CDR3 protein: CASSPQGQPDTEAFF
D gene: .; V gene: TRBV2; J gene: TRBJ1-3; CDR3 protein: CASAARPLSGNTIYF
D gene: TRBD2; V gene: TRBV5-6; J gene: TRBJ2-1; CDR3 protein: CASSLFPSGYNEQFF
D gene: .; V gene: TRBV10-2; J gene: TRBJ1-1; CDR3 protein: CASSDWAEAFF
D gene: .; V gene: TRBV4-1; J gene: TRBJ1-5; CDR3 protein: CASSQPDRANQPQHF
D gene: .; V gene: TRBV9; J gene: TRBJ1-1; CDR3 protein: CASSVEGGGFTEAFF
D gene: .; V gene: TRBV12-1; J gene: TRBJ2-7; CDR3 protein: CASSWDGRGRIHEQYF
D gene: .; V gene: TRBV9; J gene: TRBJ2-5; CDR3 protein: CASSSRPAGAYQETQYF
D gene: TRBD2; V gene: TRBV7-2; J gene: TRBJ2-7; CDR3 protein: CASSYGLAGGIGYEQYF
D gene: .; V gene: TRBV18; J gene: TRBJ1-1; CDR3 protein: CASSPTGSTEAFF
D gene: TRBD1; V gene: TRBV6-5; J gene: TRBJ1-2; CDR3 protein: CASSMTGGESRGYTF
D gene: TRBD1; V gene: TRBV6-6; J gene: TRBJ1-4; CDR3 protein: CASSYLLGGGREKLFF
D gene: TRBD1; V gene: TRBV28; J gene: TRBJ1-5; CDR3 protein: CASSDRRTGGLGNQPQHF
D gene: TRBD2; V gene: TRBV10-1; J gene: TRBJ2-7; CDR3 protein: CASMVSVSGLAGIYEQYF
D gene: TRBD1; V gene: TRBV7-9; J gene: TRBJ1-4; CDR3 protein: CASSLNRGTNEKLFF
D gene: .; V gene: TRBV2; J gene: TRBJ1-3; CDR3 protein: CASSMTPTSGNTIYF
D gene: .; V gene: TRBV30; J gene: TRBJ2-1; CDR3 protein: CAWSVGLDNEQFF
D gene: .; V gene: TRBV6-5; J gene: TRBJ2-5; CDR3 protein: CASYRTPETQYF
D gene: TRBD2; V gene: TRBV11-3; J gene: TRBJ2-1; CDR3 protein: CASSLGATSSNEQFF
D gene: .; V gene: TRBV6-5; J gene: TRBJ1-1; CDR3 protein: CASSSNTEAFF
D gene: .; V gene: TRBV6-2/TRBV6-3; J gene: TRBJ2-7; CDR3 protein: CASSPNWAPDGSYEQYF
D gene: .; V gene: TRBV2; J gene: TRBJ1-2; CDR3 protein: CASSAGSAYGYTF
D gene: .; V gene: TRBV18; J gene: TRBJ2-7; CDR3 protein: CASSPIAEAYEQYF
D gene: .; V gene: TRBV3-1/TRBV3-2; J gene: TRBJ1-2; CDR3 protein: CASSQDLGGSGRVGYTF
D gene: .; V gene: TRBV12-3/TRBV12-4; J gene: TRBJ1-1; CDR3 protein: CASRPYGYTEAFF
D gene: .; V gene: TRBV29-1; J gene: TRBJ2-7; CDR3 protein: CSVARSSYEQYF
D gene: .; V gene: TRBV14; J gene: TRBJ2-7; CDR3 protein: CASSGGYEQYF
D gene: .; V gene: TRBV19; J gene: TRBJ1-3; CDR3 protein: CASSIDGTSGNTIYF
D gene: TRBD1; V gene: TRBV24-1; J gene: TRBJ1-5; CDR3 protein: CATSAGGSQPQHF
D gene: .; V gene: TRBV5-1; J gene: TRBJ1-5; CDR3 protein: CASSLEGSQPQHF
D gene: .; V gene: TRBV6-4; J gene: TRBJ2-2; CDR3 protein: CASSDSWNTGELFF
D gene: TRBD1; V gene: TRBV6-5; J gene: TRBJ1-5; CDR3 protein: CASSPGQSFNQPQHF
D gene: .; V gene: TRBV2; J gene: TRBJ1-2; CDR3 protein: CASKGTTTNYGYTF
D gene: .; V gene: TRBV3-1/TRBV3-2; J gene: TRBJ1-5; CDR3 protein: CASSHERDQPQHF
D gene: .; V gene: TRBV7-9; J gene: TRBJ2-1; CDR3 protein: CASSMWSGSYNEQFF
D gene: .; V gene: TRBV5-1; J gene: TRBJ1-1; CDR3 protein: CASSLAGANTEAFF
D gene: .; V gene: TRBV2; J gene: TRBJ2-7; CDR3 protein: CASSQEVYEQYF
D gene: .; V gene: TRBV7-9; J gene: TRBJ2-3; CDR3 protein: CASSLATDTQYF
D gene: TRBD1; V gene: TRBV7-8; J gene: TRBJ1-2; CDR3 protein: CASSPTDGQGDGYTF
D gene: TRBD1; V gene: TRBV2; J gene: TRBJ1-4; CDR3 protein: CASSIQGATNEKLFF
D gene: .; V gene: TRBV30; J gene: TRBJ1-2; CDR3 protein: CAWKLGRNYGYTF
D gene: .; V gene: TRBV6-6; J gene: TRBJ2-7; CDR3 protein: CASSYEGSYEQYF
D gene: .; V gene: TRBV25-1; J gene: TRBJ2-5; CDR3 protein: CATRPSSTEETQYF
D gene: .; V gene: TRBV7-9; J gene: TRBJ1-1; CDR3 protein: CASSLELDEAFF
D gene: .; V gene: TRBV25-1; J gene: TRBJ1-1; CDR3 protein: CASSAGPNTEAFF
D gene: .; V gene: TRBV5-1; J gene: TRBJ2-7; CDR3 protein: CASSLVSGEQYF
D gene: .; V gene: TRBV7-6; J gene: TRBJ2-1; CDR3 protein: CASSQGTLRGNEQFF
D gene: TRBD1; V gene: TRBV10-1; J gene: TRBJ1-4; CDR3 protein: CASRSGQDEKLFF